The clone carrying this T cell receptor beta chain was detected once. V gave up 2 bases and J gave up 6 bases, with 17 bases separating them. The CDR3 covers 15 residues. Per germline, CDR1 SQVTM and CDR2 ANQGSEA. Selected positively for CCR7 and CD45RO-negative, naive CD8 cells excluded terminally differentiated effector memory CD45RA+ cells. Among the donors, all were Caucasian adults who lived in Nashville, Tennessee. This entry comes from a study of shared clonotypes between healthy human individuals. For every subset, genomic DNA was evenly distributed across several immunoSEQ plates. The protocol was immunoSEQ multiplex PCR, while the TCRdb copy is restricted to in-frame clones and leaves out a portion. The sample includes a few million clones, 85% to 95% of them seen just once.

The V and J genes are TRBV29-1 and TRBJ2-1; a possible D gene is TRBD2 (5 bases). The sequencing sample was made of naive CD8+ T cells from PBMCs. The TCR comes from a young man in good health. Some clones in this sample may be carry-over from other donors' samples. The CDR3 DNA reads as TGCAGCGTTGAACCCCGGACTCTACGCATCAATGAGCAGTTCTTC. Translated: CSVEPRTLRINEQFF.